Listed below are T cell receptor beta chains from one sample, sequenced in a study of T cells after yellow fever vaccination. TCRdb re-called the 5' RACE reads through MiXCR, storing one row per CDR3 protein. This sample has 450,000 to 600,000 distinct CDR3 sequences, with approximately 16% found just once. The sequencing used PBMCs, collected about 5 days after the first yellow fever vaccination. The receptors were sampled from a man between 18 and 29 years old who received the YFV17D yellow fever vaccine. CDR3s include the opening cysteine and the closing phenylalanine or tryptophan. D genes are given only for firm matches. A row's size may be missing; if present it is once, few, many or a size class.

TRBD1 TRBJ2-1 TRBV6-5 many TGTGCCAGCAGTTACTCTTCTACAGGGGGCATCTACAATGAGCAGTTCTTC CASSYSSTGGIYNEQFF
TRBD2 TRBJ2-5 TRBV5-1 few TGCGCCAGCAGTATCTACGGGGGGGCCGAAGAGACCCAGTACTTC CASSIYGGAEETQYF
TRBD1 TRBJ2-1 TRBV10-3 - TGTGCCATCGCTAATTTTGGGACAGGGTATCAACATGAGCAGTTCTTC CAIANFGTGYQHEQFF
TRBD2 TRBJ2-5 TRBV4-1 few TGCGCCAGCAGCGCCTCAGGCGGGGGGTGGGGAGAGACCCAGTACTTC CASSASGGGWGETQYF
TRBD1 TRBJ1-4 TRBV9 few TGTGCCAGCAGCGTAGCCTCTGGACAGGGAGTTCAAGAAAAACTGTTTTTT CASSVASGQGVQEKLFF
- TRBJ2-1 TRBV14 few TGTGCCAGCAGCCAAAAGGGACTCATAAACTACAATGAGCAGTTCTTC CASSQKGLINYNEQFF
TRBD2 TRBJ2-7 TRBV7-2 few TGTGCCAGCAGCTTTAGCGGGGACTCCTACGAGCAGTACTTC CASSFSGDSYEQYF
- TRBJ2-7 TRBV7-3 - TGTGCCAGCAGGTCAGCTGACCTCGACGAGCAGTACTTC CASRSADLDEQYF
- TRBJ1-1 TRBV30 - TGTGCCTGCCTCTGGGGCACTGAAGCTTTCTTT CACLWGTEAFF
- TRBJ1-1 TRBV3-1 many TGTGCCAGCAGCCGTCTCATTATGAACACTGAAGCTTTCTTT CASSRLIMNTEAFF
- TRBJ1-5 TRBV20-1 - TGCAGTGCTAGAGTTGGGGGGGCTGATAGCAATCAGCCCCAGCATTTT CSARVGGADSNQPQHF
TRBD2 TRBJ2-3 TRBV7-2 few TGTGCCAGCGGACTAGCGGGGGGTACAGATACGCAGTATTTT CASGLAGGTDTQYF
TRBD1 TRBJ1-3 TRBV4-1 - TGCGCCAGCAGCCTTAACACAGGGGGCGCATACACCATATATTTT CASSLNTGGAYTIYF
- TRBJ2-5 TRBV6-5 many TGTGCCAGCAGGCGGGGCCGGGAGACCCAGTACTTC CASRRGRETQYF
- TRBJ2-3 TRBV6-1 - TGTGCCAGCAGGGCCGCTCCGGGTCCCACAGATACGCAGTATTTT CASRAAPGPTDTQYF
TRBD1 TRBJ2-2 TRBV29-1 - TGCAGCGTCAAGATGTCACAGGGGGGGAACACCGGGGAGCTGTTTTTT CSVKMSQGGNTGELFF
TRBD1 TRBJ1-6 TRBV3-1 - TGTGCCAGCAGCCATGAGGGGGGACAGGCTGGGGCACCCCTCCACTTT CASSHEGGQAGAPLHF
TRBD1 TRBJ2-5 TRBV7-2 few TGTGCCAGCATCCCGGACAGGGCCGAGACCCAGTACTTC CASIPDRAETQYF
TRBD2 TRBJ2-1 TRBV18 few TGTGCCAGCCTCCAGGGACTAGCGGGATACAATGAGCAGTTCTTC CASLQGLAGYNEQFF
TRBD2 TRBJ2-2 TRBV9 - TGTGCCAGCAGCGTAGCCTCAGCGGGGGGGCACACCGGGGAGCTGTTTTTT CASSVASAGGHTGELFF
- TRBJ1-1 TRBV7-2 few TGTGCCAGCAGCAGAGGGGGGGGCGCTGAAGCTTTCTTT CASSRGGGAEAFF
- TRBJ1-1 TRBV19 few TGTGCCAGTAGTATCCGGTCGACAGATGAAGCTTTCTTT CASSIRSTDEAFF
- TRBJ1-1 TRBV4-2 once TGTGCCAGCAGCCAACCGCCAGGGCACACTGAAGCTTTCTTT CASSQPPGHTEAFF
TRBD1 TRBJ1-1 TRBV27 - TGTGCCAGCAGTGGCGGGACAGGCCAGGGGAACACTGAAGCTTTCTTT CASSGGTGQGNTEAFF
- TRBJ2-3 TRBV12-3/TRBV12-4 many TGTGCCAGCAGCCCCGGGACACAACTCACAGATACGCAGTATTTT CASSPGTQLTDTQYF
- TRBJ1-1 TRBV19 - TGTGCCAGTAGTACCCGGGGGGGGCAGAACACTGAAGCTTTCTTT CASSTRGGQNTEAFF
- TRBJ2-4 TRBV4-1 few TGCGCCAGCAGCCGTATGGACGGGGGCAACATTCAGTACTTC CASSRMDGGNIQYF
- TRBJ1-4 TRBV18 - TGTGCCAGCTCGTCCCTTGGGGAAAAACTGTTTTTT CASSSLGEKLFF